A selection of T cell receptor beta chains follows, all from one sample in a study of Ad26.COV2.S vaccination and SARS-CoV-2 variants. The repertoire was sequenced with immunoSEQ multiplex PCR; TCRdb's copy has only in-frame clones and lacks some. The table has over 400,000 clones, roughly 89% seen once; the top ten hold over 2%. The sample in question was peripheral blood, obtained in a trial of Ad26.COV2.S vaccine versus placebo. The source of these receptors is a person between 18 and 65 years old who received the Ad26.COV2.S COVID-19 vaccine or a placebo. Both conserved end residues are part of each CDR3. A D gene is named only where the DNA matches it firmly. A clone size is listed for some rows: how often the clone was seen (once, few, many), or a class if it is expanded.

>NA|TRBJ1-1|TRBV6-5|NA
TGTGCCAGCAGTTATGGGCTCTGGGACACTGAAGCTTTCTTT
CASSYGLWDTEAFF
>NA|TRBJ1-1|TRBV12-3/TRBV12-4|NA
TGTGCCAGCAGTTTCGGGGATAAAGCTTTCTTT
CASSFGDKAFF
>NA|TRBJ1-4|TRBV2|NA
TGTGCCAGCAGGATAGGGGATGAAAAACTGTTTTTT
CASRIGDEKLFF
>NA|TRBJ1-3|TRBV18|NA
TGTGCCAGCTCACCACCGAGTAGAAACACCATATATTTT
CASSPPSRNTIYF
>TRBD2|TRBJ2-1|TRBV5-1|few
TGCGCCAGCAGCTTGGGATACCCCGGGGGGTATGAGCAGTTCTTC
CASSLGYPGGYEQFF
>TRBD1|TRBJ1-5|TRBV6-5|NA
TGTGCCAGCGAGACACAGGGGGCGGCTCAGCCCCAGCATTTT
CASETQGAAQPQHF
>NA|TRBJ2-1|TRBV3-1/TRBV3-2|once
TGTGCCAGCAGCACGAACGTGGATTTATGGAATGAGCAGTTCTTC
CASSTNVDLWNEQFF
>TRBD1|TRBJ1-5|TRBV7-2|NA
TGTGCCAGCAGCCTCGACAGGGTACAGCCCCAGCATTTT
CASSLDRVQPQHF
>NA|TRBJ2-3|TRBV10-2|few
TGCGCCAGCAGTGACCGGGGGAGGGATACGCAGTATTTT
CASSDRGRDTQYF
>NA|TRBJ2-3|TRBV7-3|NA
TGTGCCAGCAGCTTAACGGGGGTCCGGGATACGCAGTATTTT
CASSLTGVRDTQYF
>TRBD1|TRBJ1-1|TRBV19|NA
TGTGCCAGTAGACCAGGGGGAGTGGGGACTGAAGCTTTCTTT
CASRPGGVGTEAFF
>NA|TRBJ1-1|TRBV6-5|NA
TGTGCCAGCAGTTTCACCTCCTCTTTGAACACTGAAGCTTTCTTT
CASSFTSSLNTEAFF
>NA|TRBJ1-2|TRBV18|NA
TGTGCCAGCTCACCACCGGGGTTGGACAGACCCTATGGCTACACCTTC
CASSPPGLDRPYGYTF
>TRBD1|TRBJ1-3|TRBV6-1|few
TGTGCCAGCAGCCGACAGGGTGGAAACACCATATATTTT
CASSRQGGNTIYF
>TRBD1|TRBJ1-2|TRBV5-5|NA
TGTGCCAGCAGCTTGGCGCCAGACAGGGGGATTTTTTATGGCTACACCTTC
CASSLAPDRGIFYGYTF
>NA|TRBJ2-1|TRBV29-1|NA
TGCAGCGCTGTTGGAGAGAATGAGCAGTTCTTC
CSAVGENEQFF
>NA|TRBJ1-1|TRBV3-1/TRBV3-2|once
TGTGCCAGCAGCCAAGGCGGGACACTGAACACTGAAGCTTTCTTT
CASSQGGTLNTEAFF
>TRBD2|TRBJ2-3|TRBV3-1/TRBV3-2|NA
TGTGCCAGCAGCCGGGTAGGCCCAGGACTAGGCATATCTTTGGGCACAGATACGCAGTATTTT
CASSRVGPGLGISLGTDTQYF
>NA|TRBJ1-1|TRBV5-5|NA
TGTGCCAGCACCGTCGTGCCGGAGAACACTGAAGCTTTCTTT
CASTVVPENTEAFF
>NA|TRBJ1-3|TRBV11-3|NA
TGTGCCAGCAGTCGTGGACAAAGTAGCAACACCATATATTTT
CASSRGQSSNTIYF
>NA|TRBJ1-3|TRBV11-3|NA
TGTGCCAGCAGCCGCGGCGCAGGAAACACCATATATTTT
CASSRGAGNTIYF
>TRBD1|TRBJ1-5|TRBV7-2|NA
TGTGCCAGCAGCTTAGGTTCAGGGGGCGTGGGTCAGCCCCAGCATTTT
CASSLGSGGVGQPQHF
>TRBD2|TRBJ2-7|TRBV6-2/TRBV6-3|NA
TGTGCCAGCAGTTACTCCCGGGAGGTGCAGTACTTC
CASSYSREVQYF
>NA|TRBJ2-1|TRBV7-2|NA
TGTGCCAGCAGCTTAATCCGCGGGTACGAGCAGTTCTTC
CASSLIRGYEQFF
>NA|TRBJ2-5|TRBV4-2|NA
TGTGCCAGCAGCCAAGATGGGTGGGAGACCCAGTACTTC
CASSQDGWETQYF
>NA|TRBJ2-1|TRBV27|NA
TGTGCCAGCAGTCCGACCCCATGGACTAATGAGCAGTTCTTC
CASSPTPWTNEQFF
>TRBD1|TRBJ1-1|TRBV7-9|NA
TGTGCCAGCAGCGTACATTCGGGACAGGATGAAGCTTTCTTT
CASSVHSGQDEAFF
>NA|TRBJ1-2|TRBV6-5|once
TGTGCCAGCAGTCCCCCGGGACTCTATGGCTACACCTTC
CASSPPGLYGYTF
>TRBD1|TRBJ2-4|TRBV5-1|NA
TGCGCCAGCAGCTCCGGACAGGCGGAAAACATTCAGTACTTC
CASSSGQAENIQYF
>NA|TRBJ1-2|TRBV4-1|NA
TGCGCCAGCAGCCCTGGGGGGGGCTACACCTTC
CASSPGGGYTF
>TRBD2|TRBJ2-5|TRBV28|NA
TGTGCCAGCACCCCGGAACTAGCGGCCTACGGAGAGACCCAGTACTTC
CASTPELAAYGETQYF
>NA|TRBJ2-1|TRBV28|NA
TGTGCCAGCAGGCAGACAGCTACCTACAATGAGCAGTTCTTC
CASRQTATYNEQFF
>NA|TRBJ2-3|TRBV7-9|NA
TGTGCCAGCAGCTTTTGGGCAGGGGAGGGAGATACGCAGTATTTT
CASSFWAGEGDTQYF
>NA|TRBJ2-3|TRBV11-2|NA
TGTGCCAGCAGCCCGACCCAGGGGGGGCGAGCAGATACGCAGTATTTT
CASSPTQGGRADTQYF
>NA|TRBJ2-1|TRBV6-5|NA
TGTGCCAGCAGTCCAACAAGAGGGGCGGCCGATGAGCAGTTCTTC
CASSPTRGAADEQFF
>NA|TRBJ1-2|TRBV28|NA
TGTGCCACCCTCAAGACAGCAAGTAACTATGGCTACACCTTC
CATLKTASNYGYTF
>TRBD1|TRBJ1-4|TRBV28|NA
TGTGCCAGCAGTTTATCCGGACAGGGAGAAAAACTGTTTTTT
CASSLSGQGEKLFF
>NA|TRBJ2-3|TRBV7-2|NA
TGTGCCAGCAGCCCAGGCGGTTACTACGGGCAGTATTTT
CASSPGGYYGQYF
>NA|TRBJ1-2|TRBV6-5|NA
TGTGCCAGCAGTTACTCCGAGAATTATGGCTACACCTTC
CASSYSENYGYTF
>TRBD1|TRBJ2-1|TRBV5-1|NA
TGCGCCAGCAGCTTGGGAACAGGGGCTACAGTAGTAGGTTACAATGAGCAGTTCTTC
CASSLGTGATVVGYNEQFF
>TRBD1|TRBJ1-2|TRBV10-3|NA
TGTGCCGCCCAGGGACAGGCCCCTGCCAACTATGGCTACACCTTC
CAAQGQAPANYGYTF
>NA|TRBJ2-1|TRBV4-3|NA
TGCGCCAGCAGCCAAGATATCCGGGCAACCCACAATGAGCAGTTCTTC
CASSQDIRATHNEQFF
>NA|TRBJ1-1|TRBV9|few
TGTGCCAGCAGCCCTTTGGGGCAAGGGAGTGAAGCTTTCTTT
CASSPLGQGSEAFF